Listed below are T cell receptor beta chains from one sample, sequenced in a study of cytomegalovirus exposure and HLA in healthy donors. The protocol was immunoSEQ multiplex PCR, while the TCRdb copy is restricted to in-frame clones and leaves out a portion. In the table there are around 350,000 clones, around 86% of which are singletons. Sequences were obtained from PBMCs. Receptor source: a woman in her late teens or twenties in good health and CMV-seronegative. The CDR3 runs from the conserved cysteine through the conserved F or W. The order of the fields is V gene, D gene, J gene, clone size, CDR3 DNA, CDR3 protein. D genes are given only for firm matches. The size of a clone is reported for some rows only, either as once, few or many, or as a class for expanded clones.

TRBV6-1	.	TRBJ2-2	.	TGTGCCAGCCGGTTTCCGACCGGGGAGCTGTTTTTT	CASRFPTGELFF
TRBV5-6	.	TRBJ2-7	once	TGTGCCAGCAGCACAGGAATGGGTTACGAGCAGTACTTC	CASSTGMGYEQYF
TRBV2	TRBD2	TRBJ2-1	.	TGTGCCAGCAGTGCGACTAGCGGGAGGAGGTACAATGAGCAGTTCTTC	CASSATSGRRYNEQFF
TRBV9	.	TRBJ2-3	.	TGTGCCAGCAGCGCGGGGACACTTTTCACAGATACGCAGTATTTT	CASSAGTLFTDTQYF
TRBV5-1	.	TRBJ1-2	.	TGCGCCAGCGAGAGTTCGAATCATGGCTACACCTTC	CASESSNHGYTF
TRBV19	.	TRBJ1-1	.	TGTGCCACCTGGACAGAAATGAACACTGAAGCTTTCTTT	CATWTEMNTEAFF
TRBV14	TRBD2	TRBJ2-7	.	TGTGCCAGCAGCCAAGGTCCAGCCCGGGGGGGATTATTTTACTACGAGCAGTACTTC	CASSQGPARGGLFYYEQYF
TRBV7-9	TRBD1	TRBJ2-5	.	TGTGCCAGCGGGGACAGGGGAAATGAAGAGACCCAGTACTTC	CASGDRGNEETQYF
TRBV28	.	TRBJ1-6	.	TGTGCCAGCAGTTTGGGAGGGCACCTCAAACCTTATAATTCACCCCTCCACTTT	CASSLGGHLKPYNSPLHF
TRBV5-8	TRBD1	TRBJ2-5	.	TGTGCCAGCAGCTCTCGGGCAGGGGGAGAGACCCAGTACTTC	CASSSRAGGETQYF
TRBV9	.	TRBJ2-2	.	TGTGCCAGCAGCGTACTTACATCGCCTTCCGGGGAGCTGTTTTTT	CASSVLTSPSGELFF
TRBV6-1	.	TRBJ2-3	.	TGTGCCAGCAGACGACCAGGGGCGGGCACAGATACGCAGTATTTT	CASRRPGAGTDTQYF
TRBV7-9	.	TRBJ1-2	.	TGTGCCAGCAGCTTAGGGAGGCATAGTAACAACCCACCTTATGGCTACACCTTC	CASSLGRHSNNPPYGYTF
TRBV18	.	TRBJ1-6	.	TGTGCCAGCTCACCACGGGGGACTCTTGATTCACCCCTCCACTTT	CASSPRGTLDSPLHF
TRBV29-1	.	TRBJ2-7	.	TGCAGCGTTGAAGATCCAGACAGACCCTCCTACGAGCAGTACTTC	CSVEDPDRPSYEQYF
TRBV28	TRBD2	TRBJ2-2	.	TGTGCCAGCAGTTTCGGGCTAGCGGGGCTCGAAGGCACCGGGGAGCTGTTTTTT	CASSFGLAGLEGTGELFF
TRBV19	.	TRBJ2-3	.	TGTGCCACCATGGAACTTGGGGGACTCACAGATACGCAGTATTTT	CATMELGGLTDTQYF
TRBV7-9	TRBD1	TRBJ1-1	.	TGTGCCAGCAGCCCTCCGGACAGGGAAGCTTTCTTT	CASSPPDREAFF
TRBV19	TRBD1	TRBJ1-1	.	TGTGCCAGTATGCGACAGGGGGACACTGAAGCTTTCTTT	CASMRQGDTEAFF
TRBV6-5	.	TRBJ2-7	.	TGTGCCAGCAGTGATGGTGGGCCCTACGAGCAGTACTTC	CASSDGGPYEQYF
TRBV5-1	TRBD1	TRBJ1-1	.	TGCGCCAGCAGTTCACAAGGACAGGGGAACACTGAAGCTTTCTTT	CASSSQGQGNTEAFF
TRBV6-4	.	TRBJ2-2	.	TGTGCCAGCAGTGATGAGGTAGCCGGGGAGCTGTTTTTT	CASSDEVAGELFF
TRBV9	TRBD1	TRBJ2-7	.	TGTGCCAGCAGCGGAGGGACAGCTCCCTACGAGCAGTACTTC	CASSGGTAPYEQYF
TRBV27	TRBD1	TRBJ1-5	.	TGTGCCAGCAGCCCTAACCAGGACAGGGGATTGGGTCAGCCCCAGCATTTT	CASSPNQDRGLGQPQHF
TRBV18	.	TRBJ2-1	few	TGTGCCAGCTCACGCTTTACGGGGGATGAGCAGTTCTTC	CASSRFTGDEQFF
TRBV27	TRBD2	TRBJ2-3	.	TGTGCCAGCACCCGCCTCGGGGCGGGAGGGTCTGAAGGGCAGTATTTT	CASTRLGAGGSEGQYF
TRBV7-9	.	TRBJ2-1	.	TGTGCCAGCAGCTTATATCTGGGAAGGACAAACAATGAGCAGTTCTTC	CASSLYLGRTNNEQFF
TRBV28	.	TRBJ1-1	.	TGTGCCAGCAGTCCTCCAGACAGCTCTGAAGCTTTCTTT	CASSPPDSSEAFF
TRBV7-9	.	TRBJ1-5	once	TGTGCCAGCAGCTTAGTAGGTGGAGAACTCGAGCCCCAGCATTTT	CASSLVGGELEPQHF
TRBV5-1	TRBD2	TRBJ2-3	.	TGCGCCAGCAGCGGGGGGGCGCTAGCGGGAGGAGGAGGTCGAGATACGCAGTATTTT	CASSGGALAGGGGRDTQYF
TRBV4-2	.	TRBJ2-4	once	TGTGCCAGCAGCCCCGAGGACAGAGCCAAAAACATTCAGTACTTC	CASSPEDRAKNIQYF
TRBV11-2	.	TRBJ2-4	.	TGTGCCAGCACCGGAGCCAAAAACATTCAGTACTTC	CASTGAKNIQYF
TRBV13	TRBD2	TRBJ2-3	.	TGTGCCAGCAGCTTAGGATGGCGGGAGGGCCTTGAAGATACGCAGTATTTT	CASSLGWREGLEDTQYF
TRBV5-1	TRBD2	TRBJ2-7	.	TGCGCCAGCAGCTTGGAGGGTAGCGGGAGATCCGAGCAGTACTTC	CASSLEGSGRSEQYF
TRBV4-1	.	TRBJ1-1	.	TGCGCCAGCAGCACCCCAGGGAACACTGAAGCTTTCTTT	CASSTPGNTEAFF
TRBV27	TRBD1	TRBJ1-5	few	TGTGCCAGCAGCGACAGGGGGAGTCAGCCCCAGCATTTT	CASSDRGSQPQHF
TRBV9	.	TRBJ2-1	once	TGTGCCAGCAGCGTAGGGTTGGCTGACAATGAGCAGTTCTTC	CASSVGLADNEQFF
TRBV5-1	TRBD2	TRBJ2-1	.	TGCGCCAGCAGCTTGCTCGGGGGGGCCTCCTACAATGAGCAGTTCTTC	CASSLLGGASYNEQFF
TRBV7-9	.	TRBJ1-2	once	TGTGCCAGCAGCCCCCGGGGAAGTGGCTACACCTTC	CASSPRGSGYTF
TRBV28	TRBD1	TRBJ1-1	.	TGTGCCAGCAGTTTAAACCCGATCCCCCCCGGGACAGGGGACTGGGGGCGTGTACGGCGGGACGAGATCTTT	CASSLNPIPPGTGDWGRVRRDEIF
TRBV7-9	TRBD2	TRBJ2-1	.	TGTGCCAGCAGAGGTCCGCGAGGTGGGCGGGGGGACAATGAGCAGTTCTTC	CASRGPRGGRGDNEQFF
TRBV11-2	.	TRBJ2-7	.	TGTGCCAGCAGCTTAGATTTAGTGCCCGAGCAGTACTTC	CASSLDLVPEQYF
TRBV10-3	.	TRBJ2-5	.	TGTGCCATCAGTGAGTCGAGGATAGAGACCCAGTACTTC	CAISESRIETQYF
TRBV7-3	TRBD1	TRBJ1-1	.	TGTGCCAGCAGCTTAGGGACAGGGAAGGGAATAGAAGCTTTCTTT	CASSLGTGKGIEAFF
TRBV15	.	TRBJ1-5	.	TGTGCCACCAGCAGAGATGAGGGGGTAGGGCATTTT	CATSRDEGVGHF